Below, 30 T cell receptor beta chains from the same sample are listed, as sequenced in a study of early T cells in non-severe SARS-CoV-2 infection. One entry per CDR3 protein, called by TCRdb with MiXCR from the 5' RACE reads. Of some 54,000 distinct CDR3 sequences in the sample, approximately 11% were seen once. Sequencing was performed on whole blood. Receptor source: an adult who was a healthcare worker with PCR-confirmed SARS-CoV-2 infection or an uninfected control (not recorded which).

In its sample, this clonotype was seen many times. V is TRBV11-2 and J is TRBJ2-3; perhaps TRBD2 as D (5 bases). The germline V gene encodes CDR1 SGHAT and CDR2 FQNNGV. This CDR3 is 17 amino acids long. Trimming pared 1 base from V and 4 bases from J, leaving 18 bases between. The CDR3 here is CASSLGRTSRSPDTQYF. The CDR3 nucleotides are TGTGCCAGCAGCTTAGGGAGGACTTCCCGAAGTCCAGATACGCAGTATTTT.

This clonotype was counted ten times or more. The rearrangement joins TRBV2 to TRBJ2-5; D not resolved. CDR3 length: 12 amino acids. Trimming pared 5 bases from V and 1 base from J, leaving 5 bases between. Germline CDR1 and CDR2: SNHLY and FYNNEI. In nucleotides, the CDR3 is TGTGCCAGCAGTTACGGCCAAGAGACCCAGTACTTC. This translates into CASSYGQETQYF.

The rearrangement links TRBV7-2 to TRBJ1-1; unclear D gene. V lost 1 base and J 3 bases, leaving 9 bases between the germline ends. Germline loops: CDR1 SGHTA, CDR2 FQGNSA. This CDR3 is built from 14 residues. The CDR3 nucleotides read TGTGCCAGCAGCTTAGTTCCCCGGGACACTGAAGCTTTCTTT. This gives the protein CASSLVPRDTEAFF.

This clonotype was detected many times. CDR3 coding DNA: TGTGCCAGCACCCAAGGGGGCTTCTCCAATGAGCAGTTCTTC. This encodes CASTQGGFSNEQFF. This sequence joins TRBV6-2 or TRBV6-3 and TRBJ2-1; 7 bases match TRBD1. CDR1 and CDR2 (germline): MNHEY, SVGEGT. This CDR3 comprises 14 residues. The junction had 9 bases not matched to a gene; V was cut back by 7 bases and J by 6 bases.

This clonotype showed up just a few times. The rearrangement uses TRBV5-1 and TRBJ1-3, with 9 bases lining up with TRBD1. CDR1 is SGHRS, CDR2 YFSETQ, per germline. J lost 14 bases, V lost 1 base, and 13 bases had no gene match. CDR3 length: 15 residues. CDR3 residues: CASSLTGGRGNNLYF. The CDR3 nucleotides are TGCGCCAGCAGCTTGACAGGGGGCAGGGGAAACAACCTATATTTT.

V is TRBV11-2 and J is TRBJ2-7; perhaps TRBD2 as D (7 bases). This CDR3 region has 14 residues. Germline CDR1 SGHAT, CDR2 FQNNGV. The V and J ends lost 5 bases and 5 bases respectively, with 16 bases between them. In DNA form, the CDR3 reads TGTGCCAGCAGCCCTAGGGGGGGGCACGACGAGCAGTACTTC. Protein sequence: CASSPRGGHDEQYF. Based on the CDR3 plus reference TRBV11-2 and TRBJ2-7, the full variable domain is EAGVAQSPRYKIIEKRQSVAFWCNPISGHATLYWYQQILGQGPKLLIQFQNNGVVDDSQLPKDRFSAERLKGVDSTLKIQPAKLEDSAVYLCASSPRGGHDEQYFGPGTRLTVT.

This clonotype was counted at least ten times. CDR3 in amino acids: CSVEDRQETQYF. The CDR3 nucleotides read TGCAGCGTTGAAGATAGACAAGAGACCCAGTACTTC. V is TRBV29-1 and J is TRBJ2-5, with unresolved D. Germline CDR1 and CDR2: SQVTM and ANQGSEA. Trimming pared 0 bases from V and 2 bases from J, leaving 4 bases between. CDR3 length: 12 amino acids.

This clonotype was seen a few times. The chain recombines TRBV19 with TRBJ1-5, with D uncertain. Germline V gives CDR1 LNHDA, CDR2 SQIVND (reference sequence). The CDR3 length is 15 residues. With 4 bases removed from V and 1 base from J, the gap between germline ends came to 11 bases. The CDR3 spells CASSSIRQSNQPQHF. The CDR3 DNA reads TGTGCCAGTAGTAGTATCCGGCAGAGCAATCAGCCCCAGCATTTT. Together with reference TRBV19 and TRBJ1-5, the CDR3 gives the full variable domain: DGGITQSPKYLFRKEGQNVTLSCEQNLNHDAMYWYRQDPGQGLRLIYYSQIVNDFQKGDIAEGYSVSREKKESFPLTVTSAQKNPTAFYLCASSSIRQSNQPQHFGDGTRLSIL.

The sample holds many counts of this clonotype. The chain is built from TRBV2 and TRBJ1-6, with unresolved D. The CDR3 has 13 amino acids. Trimming removed 7 bases at V and 11 bases at J, with 15 bases between. Germline V gene sequence: CDR1 SNHLY, CDR2 FYNNEI. This chain's CDR3 is CASKAPQGAPLHF. For the CDR3, the DNA is TGTGCCAGCAAGGCCCCCCAAGGCGCACCCCTCCACTTT.

This clonotype was picked up many times. The chain employs TRBV7-2 and TRBJ1-1, with D unclear. The germline V and J ends were trimmed by 4 bases and 4 bases, with 10 bases remaining between them. There are 13 residues in the CDR3. The V gene's germline CDR1 is SGHTA and CDR2 FQGNSA. CDR3 region: CASSYAGVTEAFF. For the CDR3, the DNA is TGTGCCAGCAGCTATGCAGGAGTCACTGAAGCTTTCTTT.

This rearrangement joins TRBV5-6 to TRBJ2-1; TRBD2 might be the D (5 bases). Germline V gives CDR1 SGHDT, CDR2 YYEEEE. Trimming pared 0 bases from V and 11 bases from J, leaving 6 bases between. The CDR3 runs to 11 residues. The chain's CDR3 is CASSLGEQQFF. CDR3 bases: TGTGCCAGCAGCTTGGGGGAGCAGCAGTTCTTC.

The CDR3 DNA sequence: TGTGCCAGCAGGACCTCTGGCGAGCAGTACTTC. Translation: CASRTSGEQYF. The chain links TRBV6-5 to TRBJ2-7; D gene uncertain. CDR3 length: 11 residues. The germline V gene encodes CDR1 MNHEY and CDR2 SVGAGI. V was trimmed by 6 bases and J by 6 bases, leaving 9 bases between them.

This clonotype has ten or more counts. The chain uses TRBV7-3 and TRBJ2-1, with 11 bases matching TRBD1. This CDR3 is 14 amino acids long. J was trimmed by 9 bases and V by 2 bases; bases with no gene match: 3. Germline V gene lookup returns CDR1 SGHTA and CDR2 FQGTGA. Here the CDR3 reads CASSLGTGGGEQFF. The DNA for the CDR3 is TGTGCCAGCAGCTTAGGGACAGGGGGTGGTGAGCAGTTCTTC.

This clonotype was observed many times. This chain uses TRBV24-1 with TRBJ2-3; no clear D gene. Trimming cost V 6 bases and J 2 bases, with 11 bases left between them. Germline CDR1 KGHDR, CDR2 SFDVKD. The CDR3 contains 14 residues. The CDR3 coding sequence is TGTGCCACCAGTCCACCGACCGACACAGATACGCAGTATTTT. It is translated as CATSPPTDTDTQYF.

The rearrangement uses TRBV5-6 and TRBJ2-7; D unresolved. V lost 2 bases, J lost 7 bases, and 10 bases lay in between. The germline gives CDR1 SGHDT, CDR2 YYEEEE. This CDR3 region has 12 residues. Here the CDR3 reads CASSFQASEQYF. Here the CDR3 DNA reads TGTGCCAGCAGCTTTCAAGCTAGTGAGCAGTACTTC.

This clonotype was detected only a few times. This chain connects TRBV4-2 to TRBJ2-7; possible D gene TRBD2, 5 bases. The germline V and J ends were trimmed by 2 bases and 2 bases, with 10 bases remaining between them. Looked up from germline, CDR1 is LGHNA and CDR2 is YNFKEQ. This CDR3 has 14 residues. The CDR3 here is CASSQSAGPYEQYF. The CDR3 DNA reads TGTGCCAGCAGCCAATCGGCGGGCCCCTACGAGCAGTACTTC.

This clonotype was detected only a few times. This chain uses TRBV10-1 with TRBJ2-1; perhaps D is TRBD1 or TRBD2 (6 bases each). This CDR3 comprises 18 residues. Per germline, CDR1 WNHNN and CDR2 SYGVQD (reference sequence). V was pared by 3 bases and J by 3 bases, with 21 bases between. CDR3 nucleotides: TGCGCCAGCAGTGATTGTGATCCCTCGGGGGCTAACTACAATGAGCAGTTCTTC. Translation gives CASSDCDPSGANYNEQFF.

This clonotype was observed many times. The chain links TRBV14 to TRBJ1-5; D is possibly TRBD1 (5 bases). The germline gives CDR1 SGHDN, CDR2 FVKESK. V was pared by 4 bases and J by 4 bases, with 8 bases between. The CDR3 runs 13 residues. The CDR3 DNA reads TGTGCCAGCAGCCTGGGGACTAATCAGCCCCAGCATTTT. Translation: CASSLGTNQPQHF.

This clonotype was seen ten or more times. The chain employs TRBV24-1 and TRBJ2-3; 9 bases align to TRBD2. The V segment lost 5 bases and the J segment 5 bases; nucleotides outside the gene matches: 7. The CDR3 is 15 amino acids. Germline loops: CDR1 KGHDR, CDR2 SFDVKD. The CDR3 reads CATSGAGGQRDTQYF. For the CDR3, the DNA is TGTGCCACCAGTGGTGCGGGGGGGCAGAGAGATACGCAGTATTTT.

Ten or more counts support this clonotype. The V gene is TRBV6-1, the J gene TRBJ1-5; 11 bases are shared with TRBD1. The germline V gene has CDR1 MNHNS and CDR2 SASEGT. Trimming removed 5 bases from V and 9 bases from J; junction bases left unmatched: 18. The CDR3 runs 18 residues. The CDR3 is CASSSGRTGGVFIPPQHF. CDR3 bases: TGTGCCAGCAGTTCGGGGAGGACAGGGGGCGTTTTTATCCCGCCCCAGCATTTT.

The CDR3 coding sequence is TGTGCCAGCACAATACAGGGGACGAACACTGAAGCTTTCTTT. Translation: CASTIQGTNTEAFF. This rearrangement joins TRBV12-3 or TRBV12-4 to TRBJ1-1, with 7 bases that match TRBD1. The CDR3 runs 14 residues. V lost 7 bases and J lost 1; bases outside the gene matches: 6.

A remark on this clonotype: This may arise from a read error, as a much more abundant clone is one base away. This chain joins TRBV11-2 and TRBJ2-2, with a possible D match to TRBD1 (5 bases). Trimming took 5 bases from V and 9 from J, leaving 13 bases between them. Germline CDR1 and CDR2: SGHAT and FQNNGV. The CDR3 length is 13 residues. CDR3 sequence: CASSLRQTRELFF. CDR3 bases: TGTGCCAGCAGCCTCAGACAGACCAGGGAGCTGTTTTTT.

The genes are TRBV6-5 and TRBJ2-5; 12 nucleotides align to TRBD2. Germline V gives CDR1 MNHEY, CDR2 SVGAGI. J gave up 4 bases and V 6 bases, and 6 bases lay outside the gene matches. CDR3 size: 15 residues. This CDR3 is CASSLLAGGRETQYF. CDR3 sequence (DNA): TGTGCCAGCAGCTTACTAGCGGGAGGACGAGAGACCCAGTACTTC.

This clonotype was observed a handful of times. The chain combines TRBV7-9 with TRBJ2-1, with D maybe TRBD2 (6 bases). CDR3 length equals 11 residues. Germline V gives CDR1 SEHNR, CDR2 FQNEAQ (reference sequence). V was clipped by 4 bases and J by 10 bases, with 8 bases between them. In DNA, the CDR3 is TGTGCCAGCAGCTGGGACTTAGAGCAGTTCTTC. Amino acids: CASSWDLEQFF.

The chain uses TRBV11-2 and TRBJ2-2, with unresolved D. The CDR3 length is 14 residues. The V gene lost 5 bases and the J gene lost 5 bases, with 12 bases spanning the gap. Germline-derived CDR1 and CDR2 are SGHAT and FQNNGV. The CDR3 DNA sequence: TGTGCCAGCAGCCAGTCCCGTTGGACCGGGGAGCTGTTTTTT. It encodes CASSQSRWTGELFF.

This clonotype came up a few times. The chain is built from TRBV27 and TRBJ1-2; no clear D gene. With 7 bases removed from V and 8 bases from J, the gap between germline ends came to 17 bases. The CDR3 is 13 residues long. CDR1 and CDR2 (germline): MNHEY, SMNVEV (reference sequence). The CDR3 spells CASKKGPIGGYTF. The CDR3 nucleotides are TGTGCCAGCAAGAAGGGCCCCATAGGCGGCTACACCTTC.

This clonotype showed up just a few times. This chain links TRBV7-9 with TRBJ2-1, with 10 bases that match TRBD1. Germline values: CDR1 SEHNR, CDR2 FQNEAQ (reference sequence). This CDR3 contains 14 residues. J gave up 7 bases and V 6 bases, and 6 bases lay outside the gene matches. CDR3 nucleotides: TGTGCCAGCAGGCCGGGACAGGGGAAAAATGAGCAGTTCTTC. It yields the protein CASRPGQGKNEQFF.

This clonotype was observed once. The chain has TRBV30 and TRBJ2-5, with D perhaps TRBD1 or TRBD2 (5 bases each). The CDR3 is made up of 14 amino acids. V gave up 0 bases and J gave up 7 bases, with 15 bases separating them. Per the germline V gene, CDR1 is GTSNPN and CDR2 is SVGIG (reference sequence). This CDR3 is CAWSVGTPAATQYF. As DNA, the CDR3 is TGTGCCTGGAGTGTTGGGACCCCGGCGGCGACCCAGTACTTC.

This clonotype appeared many times. This sequence joins TRBV14 and TRBJ2-1, with 12 bases matching TRBD1. With 7 bases clipped from V and 5 bases from J, the junction kept 3 bases outside the gene matches. This CDR3 has 14 residues. CDR1 is SGHDN, CDR2 FVKESK, per germline. CDR3 in DNA: TGTGCCAGCATCGGGACAGGGGGCAACAATGAGCAGTTCTTC. As protein: CASIGTGGNNEQFF.

Many counts were recorded for this clonotype. The chain is built from TRBV7-9 and TRBJ1-1, with D tentatively TRBD1 (6 bases). V was clipped by 5 bases and J by 4 bases, with 11 bases between them. CDR1 and CDR2 from the germline V gene are SEHNR and FQNEAQ (reference sequence). The CDR3 has 13 residues. In DNA form, the CDR3 reads TGTGCCAGCAGCCCCTTGACAGGCACTGAAGCTTTCTTT. It translates to CASSPLTGTEAFF.